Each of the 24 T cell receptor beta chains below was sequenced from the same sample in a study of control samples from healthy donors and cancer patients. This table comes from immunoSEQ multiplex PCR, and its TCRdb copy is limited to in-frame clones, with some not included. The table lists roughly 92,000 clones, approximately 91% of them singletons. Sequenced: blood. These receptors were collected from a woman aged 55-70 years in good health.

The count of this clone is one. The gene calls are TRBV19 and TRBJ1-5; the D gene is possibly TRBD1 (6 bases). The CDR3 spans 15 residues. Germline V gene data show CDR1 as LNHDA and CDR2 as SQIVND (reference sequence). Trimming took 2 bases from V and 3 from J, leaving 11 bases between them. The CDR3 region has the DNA TGTGCCAGTAGTATAAGAAACAGGGACAATCAGCCCCAGCATTTT. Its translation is CASSIRNRDNQPQHF.

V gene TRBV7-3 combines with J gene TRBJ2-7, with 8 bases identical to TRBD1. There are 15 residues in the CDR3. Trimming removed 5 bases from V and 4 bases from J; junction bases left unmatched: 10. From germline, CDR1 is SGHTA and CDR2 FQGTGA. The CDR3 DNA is TGTGCCAGCAGCCCTGGACAGGGCGGACGGTACGAGCAGTACTTC. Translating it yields CASSPGQGGRYEQYF.

CDR3 DNA sequence: TGTGCCAGCAGCCAAGATCGGCAGGGTGGGCATCAGCCCCAGCATTTT. The encoded protein is CASSQDRQGGHQPQHF. This chain joins TRBV3-1 (or the pseudogene TRBV3-2) and TRBJ1-5; possibly TRBD1 for D (5 bases). Germline values: CDR1 LGHDT, CDR2 YNNKEL (reference sequence). V lost 0 bases to trimming and J lost 5 bases, with 14 bases between them. The CDR3 extends over 16 amino acids.

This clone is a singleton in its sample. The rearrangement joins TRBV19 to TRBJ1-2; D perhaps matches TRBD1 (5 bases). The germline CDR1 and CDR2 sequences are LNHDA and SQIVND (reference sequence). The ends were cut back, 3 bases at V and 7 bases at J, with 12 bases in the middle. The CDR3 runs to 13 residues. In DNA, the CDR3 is TGTGCCAGTAGTATTAGGGGCTCGGGTGGCTACACCTTC. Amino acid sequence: CASSIRGSGGYTF.

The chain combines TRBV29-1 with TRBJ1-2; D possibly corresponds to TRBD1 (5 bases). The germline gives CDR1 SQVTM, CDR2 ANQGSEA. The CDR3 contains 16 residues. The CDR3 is CRLVVGKTGQYYGYTF. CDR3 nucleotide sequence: TGCAGGTTAGTAGTAGGGAAAACGGGGCAGTACTATGGCTACACCTTC.

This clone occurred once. CDR3: CASSPRAGGRAFF. CDR3 nucleotide sequence: TGTGCCAGCAGCCCCCGGGCCGGGGGGCGAGCTTTCTTT. This chain joins TRBV3-1 (or the pseudogene TRBV3-2) and TRBJ1-1; maybe TRBD1 (6 bases). Between the trimmed V and J ends, which lost 4 bases and 10 bases, there was a span of 16 bases. CDR1 and CDR2 from the germline V gene are LGHDT and YNNKEL (reference sequence). CDR3 length: 13 residues.

CDR3 coding DNA: TGTGCCAGCAGCCCGTGGTTTAGGGGTGCCACTGAAGCTTTCTTT. Translated: CASSPWFRGATEAFF. This rearrangement joins TRBV11-2 to TRBJ1-1; the D gene is possibly TRBD1 (5 bases). Germline loops: CDR1 SGHAT, CDR2 FQNNGV. Trimming pared 5 bases from V and 4 bases from J, leaving 17 bases between. The CDR3 consists of 15 residues.

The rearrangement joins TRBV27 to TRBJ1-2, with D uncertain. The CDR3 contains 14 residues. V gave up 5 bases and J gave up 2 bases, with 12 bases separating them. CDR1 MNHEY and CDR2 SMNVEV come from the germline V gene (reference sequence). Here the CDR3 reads CASSVRTGNYGYTF. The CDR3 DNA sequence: TGTGCCAGCAGTGTTCGGACGGGAAACTATGGCTACACCTTC.

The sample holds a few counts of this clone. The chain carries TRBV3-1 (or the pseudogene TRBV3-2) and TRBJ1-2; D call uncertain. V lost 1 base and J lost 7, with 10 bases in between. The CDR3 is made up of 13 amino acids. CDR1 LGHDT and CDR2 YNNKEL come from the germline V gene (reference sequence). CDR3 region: CASSQVGPGGYTF. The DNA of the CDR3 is TGTGCCAGCAGCCAAGTTGGTCCGGGTGGCTACACCTTC.

CDR3 nucleotides: TGTGCCAGCAGCTTCACGAGACTAGGTGTTCGCGAGCAGTACTTC. The encoded protein is CASSFTRLGVREQYF. The chain combines TRBV11-3 with TRBJ2-7; D may be TRBD2 (6 bases). CDR1 and CDR2 (germline): SGHNT, YENEEA. V lost 3 bases, J lost 6 bases, and 18 bases lay in between. The CDR3 totals 15 residues.

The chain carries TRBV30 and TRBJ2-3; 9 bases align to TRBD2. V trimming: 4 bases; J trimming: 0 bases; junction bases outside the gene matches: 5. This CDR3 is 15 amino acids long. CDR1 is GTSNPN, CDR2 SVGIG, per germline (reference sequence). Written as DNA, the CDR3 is TGTGCCTGGACCCTAGCGGGGTTTAGCACAGATACGCAGTATTTT. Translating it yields CAWTLAGFSTDTQYF.

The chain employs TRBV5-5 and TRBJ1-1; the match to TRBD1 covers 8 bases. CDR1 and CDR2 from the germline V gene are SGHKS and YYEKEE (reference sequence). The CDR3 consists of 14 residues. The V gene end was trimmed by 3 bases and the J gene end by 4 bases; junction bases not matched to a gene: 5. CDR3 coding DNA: TGTGCCAGCAGCTGGGGACAGGCTATCACTGAAGCTTTCTTT. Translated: CASSWGQAITEAFF.

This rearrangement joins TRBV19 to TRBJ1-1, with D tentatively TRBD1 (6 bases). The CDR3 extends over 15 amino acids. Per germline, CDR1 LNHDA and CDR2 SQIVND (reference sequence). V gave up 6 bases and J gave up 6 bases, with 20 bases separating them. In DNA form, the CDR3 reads TGTGCCAGTAGAGGGGGGACCGGGCGAGGGGCTGAAGCTTTCTTT. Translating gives CASRGGTGRGAEAFF.

The CDR3 is CASSLIGNEQFF. CDR3 bases: TGTGCCAGCAGCTTAATTGGAAATGAGCAGTTCTTC. This chain connects TRBV7-2 to TRBJ2-1; unclear D gene. Germline-derived CDR1 and CDR2 are SGHTA and FQGNSA. The CDR3 totals 12 residues. The V end was cut by 2 bases, the J end by 7 bases, with 6 bases between.

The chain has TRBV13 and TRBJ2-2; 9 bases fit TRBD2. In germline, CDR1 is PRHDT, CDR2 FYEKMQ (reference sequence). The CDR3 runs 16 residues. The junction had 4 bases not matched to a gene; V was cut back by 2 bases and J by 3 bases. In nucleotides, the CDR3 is TGTGCCAGCAGCTTAAGACTAGCGGTACACACCGGGGAGCTGTTTTTT. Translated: CASSLRLAVHTGELFF.

CDR3 bases: TGTGCCAGCAGCCAGGGACAGGGAAGGGATCAGCCCCAGCATTTT. Its translation: CASSQGQGRDQPQHF. The chain uses TRBV3-1 (or the pseudogene TRBV3-2) and TRBJ1-5; 9 bases line up with TRBD1. The germline V gene encodes CDR1 LGHDT and CDR2 YNNKEL (reference sequence). The CDR3 totals 15 residues. V shed 3 bases, J shed 5 bases, and the junction held 5 bases outside the gene matches.

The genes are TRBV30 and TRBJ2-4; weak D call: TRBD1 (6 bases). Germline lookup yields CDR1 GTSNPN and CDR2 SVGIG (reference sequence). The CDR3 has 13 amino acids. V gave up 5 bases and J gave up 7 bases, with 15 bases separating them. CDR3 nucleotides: TGTGCCTGGGAACAGGGAGAGGGGAACATTCAGTACTTC. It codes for CAWEQGEGNIQYF.

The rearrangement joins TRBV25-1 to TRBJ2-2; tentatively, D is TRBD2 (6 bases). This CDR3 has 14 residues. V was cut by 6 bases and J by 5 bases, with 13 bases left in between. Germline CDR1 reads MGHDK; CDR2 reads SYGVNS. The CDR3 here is CASRGGLPTGELFF. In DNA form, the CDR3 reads TGTGCCAGCAGAGGAGGGCTACCGACCGGGGAGCTGTTTTTT.

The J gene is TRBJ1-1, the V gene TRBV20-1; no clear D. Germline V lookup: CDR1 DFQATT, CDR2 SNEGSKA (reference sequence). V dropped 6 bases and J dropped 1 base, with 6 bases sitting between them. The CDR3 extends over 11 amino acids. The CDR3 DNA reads TGCAGTGCCGGGAGGAACACTGAAGCTTTCTTT. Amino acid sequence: CSAGRNTEAFF.

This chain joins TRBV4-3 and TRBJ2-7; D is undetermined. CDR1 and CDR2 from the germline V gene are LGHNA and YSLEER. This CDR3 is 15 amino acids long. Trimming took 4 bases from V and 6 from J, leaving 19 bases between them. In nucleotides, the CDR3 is TGCGCCAGCAGCCCAACCTCGGCAAGAATGGGCGAGCAGTACTTC. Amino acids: CASSPTSARMGEQYF.

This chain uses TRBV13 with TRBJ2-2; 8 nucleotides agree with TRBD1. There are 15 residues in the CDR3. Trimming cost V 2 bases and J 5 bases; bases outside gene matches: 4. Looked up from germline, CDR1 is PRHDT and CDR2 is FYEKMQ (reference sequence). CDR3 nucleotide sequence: TGTGCCAGCAGCTTACAGGGGGCTAGGACCGGGGAGCTGTTTTTT. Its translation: CASSLQGARTGELFF.

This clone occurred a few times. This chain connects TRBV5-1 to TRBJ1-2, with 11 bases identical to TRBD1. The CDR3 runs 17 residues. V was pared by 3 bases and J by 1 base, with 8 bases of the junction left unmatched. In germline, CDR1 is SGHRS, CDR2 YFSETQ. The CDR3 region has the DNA TGCGCCAGCAGCTCGGCTCCCGGGACAGGGGGTAACTATGGCTACACCTTC. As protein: CASSSAPGTGGNYGYTF.

Here the CDR3 DNA reads TGTGCCAGCAGCCAAGATAAGAGACAGGGGGCCCATGAGCAGTTCTTC. Its translation is CASSQDKRQGAHEQFF. This rearrangement joins TRBV4-2 to TRBJ2-1; 10 bases align to TRBD1. Germline assignment: CDR1 LGHNA and CDR2 YNFKEQ. There are 16 residues in the CDR3. Trimming took 0 bases from V and 8 from J; bases not matched to a gene: 7.

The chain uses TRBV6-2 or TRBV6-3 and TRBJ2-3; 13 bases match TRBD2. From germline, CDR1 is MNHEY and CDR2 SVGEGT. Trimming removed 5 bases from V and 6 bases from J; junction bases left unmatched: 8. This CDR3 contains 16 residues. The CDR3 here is CASSQLAGGGHDTQYF. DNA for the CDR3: TGTGCCAGCAGTCAACTAGCGGGGGGGGGCCACGATACGCAGTATTTT.